This T cell receptor (beta chain) comes out of a study of T cell responses to AZD1222 COVID-19 vaccine. The study's findings and limits: Without day 14 samples, only post-peak T cell repertoires were studied. Dominant CD4 TCR responses targeted spike regions 160-218 and 743-854. Donors were largely white British and mainly female; clonal diversity was possibly underestimated.

TCRdb keeps only in-frame clones here, not all; method: immunoSEQ multiplex PCR. Seen here are roughly 66,000 clones, around nine tenths observed once, and the top ten hold 4% to 5.5%. The CDR3 has 14 residues. The junction had 4 bases not matched to a gene; V was cut back by 5 bases and J by 2 bases. The germline CDR1 and CDR2 sequences are SGHNT and YENEEA. About this clone itself: Its antigen is undetermined.

The sample was peripheral blood, taken 28 days after the second dose of the MenACWY control vaccine. The receptor was isolated from an adult who received the MenACWY meningococcal vaccine as a control. This chain joins TRBV11-3 and TRBJ2-7, with TRBD1 matching 9 bases. The CDR3 loop is CASSATGGPYEQYF. The CDR3 DNA reads as TGTGCCAGCAGCGCGACAGGGGGACCCTACGAGCAGTACTTC.